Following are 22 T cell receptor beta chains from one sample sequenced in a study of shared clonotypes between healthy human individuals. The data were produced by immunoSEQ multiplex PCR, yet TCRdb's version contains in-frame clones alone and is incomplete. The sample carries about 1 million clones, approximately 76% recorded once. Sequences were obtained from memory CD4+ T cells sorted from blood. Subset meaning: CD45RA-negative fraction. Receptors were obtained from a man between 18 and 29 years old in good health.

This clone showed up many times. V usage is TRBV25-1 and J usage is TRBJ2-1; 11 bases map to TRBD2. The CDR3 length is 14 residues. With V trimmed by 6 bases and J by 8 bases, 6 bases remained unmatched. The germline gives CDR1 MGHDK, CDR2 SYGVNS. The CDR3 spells CASSTSGSNDEQFF. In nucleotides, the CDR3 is TGTGCCAGCAGCACTAGCGGGAGTAATGATGAGCAGTTCTTC.

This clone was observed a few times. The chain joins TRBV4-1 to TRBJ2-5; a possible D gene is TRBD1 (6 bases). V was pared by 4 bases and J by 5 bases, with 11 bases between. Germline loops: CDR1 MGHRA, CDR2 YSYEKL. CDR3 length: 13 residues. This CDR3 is CASSRDRTETQYF. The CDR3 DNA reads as TGCGCCAGCAGCCGAGACAGGACGGAGACCCAGTACTTC.

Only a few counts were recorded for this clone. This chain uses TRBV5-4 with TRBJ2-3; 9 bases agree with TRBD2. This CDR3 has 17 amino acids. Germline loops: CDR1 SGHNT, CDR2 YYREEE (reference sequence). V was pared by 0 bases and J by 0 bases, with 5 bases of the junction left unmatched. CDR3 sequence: CASSLATSGGSTDTQYF. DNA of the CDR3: TGTGCCAGCAGCTTGGCGACTAGCGGAGGTAGCACAGATACGCAGTATTTT.

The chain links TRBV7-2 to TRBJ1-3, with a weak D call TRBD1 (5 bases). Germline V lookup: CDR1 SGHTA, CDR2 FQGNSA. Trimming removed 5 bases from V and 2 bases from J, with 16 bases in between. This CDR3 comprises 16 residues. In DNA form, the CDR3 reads TGTGCCAGCAGCCCTGATAGGGGATCACCTGGAAACACCATATATTTT. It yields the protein CASSPDRGSPGNTIYF. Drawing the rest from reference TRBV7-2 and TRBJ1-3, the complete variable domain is GAGVSQSPSNKVTEKGKDVELRCDPISGHTALYWYRQSLGQGLEFLIYFQGNSAPDKSGLPSDRFSAERTGGSVSTLTIQRTQQEDSAVYLCASSPDRGSPGNTIYFGEGSWLTVV.

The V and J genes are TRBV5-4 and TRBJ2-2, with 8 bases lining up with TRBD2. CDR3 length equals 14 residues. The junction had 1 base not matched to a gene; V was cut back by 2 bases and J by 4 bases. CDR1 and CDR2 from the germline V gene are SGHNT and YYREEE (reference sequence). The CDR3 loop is CASSFSGATGELFF. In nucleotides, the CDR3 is TGTGCCAGCAGCTTTAGCGGGGCCACCGGGGAGCTGTTTTTT.

In DNA form, the CDR3 reads TGTGCCAGCAGTGCTGGGGGGGGACAGGGGAACACTGAAGCTTTCTTT. It translates to CASSAGGGQGNTEAFF. V usage is TRBV25-1 and J usage is TRBJ1-1; 9 bases match TRBD1. CDR3 length: 16 residues. The V gene's germline CDR1 is MGHDK and CDR2 SYGVNS. V lost 4 bases, J lost 1 base, and 7 bases stayed unmatched.

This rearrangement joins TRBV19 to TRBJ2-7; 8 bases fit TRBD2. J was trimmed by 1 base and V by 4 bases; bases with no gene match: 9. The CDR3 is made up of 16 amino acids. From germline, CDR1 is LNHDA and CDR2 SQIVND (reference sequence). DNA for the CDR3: TGTGCCAGTAGTAGCGGCAGGGTAGCGGGATCCTACGAGCAGTACTTC. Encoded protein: CASSSGRVAGSYEQYF.

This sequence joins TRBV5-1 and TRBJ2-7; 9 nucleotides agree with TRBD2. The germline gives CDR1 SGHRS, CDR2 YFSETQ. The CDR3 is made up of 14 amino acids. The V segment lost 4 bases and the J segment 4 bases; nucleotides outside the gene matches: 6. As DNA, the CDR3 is TGCGCCAGCAGCCCATCTAGCGGGGATTACGAGCAGTACTTC. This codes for CASSPSSGDYEQYF.

The CDR3 protein is CAISVGSGRELFF. The CDR3 DNA is TGTGCCATCAGTGTCGGTAGCGGGAGAGAGCTGTTTTTT. The chain carries TRBV10-3 and TRBJ2-2; the match to TRBD2 covers 9 bases. V lost 4 bases to trimming and J lost 11 bases; unmatched junction nucleotides: 5. Per germline, CDR1 ENHRY and CDR2 SYGVKD. This CDR3 is 13 amino acids long.

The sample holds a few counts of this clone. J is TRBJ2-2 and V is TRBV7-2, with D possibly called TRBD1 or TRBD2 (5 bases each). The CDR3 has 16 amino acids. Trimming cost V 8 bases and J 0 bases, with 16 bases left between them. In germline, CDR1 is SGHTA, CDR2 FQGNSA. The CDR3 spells CASASPGTPNTGELFF. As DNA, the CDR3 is TGTGCCAGCGCGAGTCCCGGGACCCCGAACACCGGGGAGCTGTTTTTT.

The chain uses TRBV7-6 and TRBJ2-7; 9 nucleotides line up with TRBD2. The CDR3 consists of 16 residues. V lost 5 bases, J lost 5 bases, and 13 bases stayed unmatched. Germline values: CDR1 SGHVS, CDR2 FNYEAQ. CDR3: CASSPPLRGREDEQYF. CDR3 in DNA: TGTGCCAGCAGCCCTCCCCTCCGCGGGAGGGAGGACGAGCAGTACTTC.

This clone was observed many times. The CDR3 DNA follows: TGCAGCGTTCGGGCAGGGAGCGACTACAATGAGCAGTTCTTC. This codes for CSVRAGSDYNEQFF. The chain is built from TRBV29-1 and TRBJ2-1; either TRBD1 or TRBD2 may supply D (5 bases each). The V end was cut by 5 bases, the J end by 3 bases, with 14 bases between. CDR3 length: 14 residues. Germline V gene lookup returns CDR1 SQVTM and CDR2 ANQGSEA.

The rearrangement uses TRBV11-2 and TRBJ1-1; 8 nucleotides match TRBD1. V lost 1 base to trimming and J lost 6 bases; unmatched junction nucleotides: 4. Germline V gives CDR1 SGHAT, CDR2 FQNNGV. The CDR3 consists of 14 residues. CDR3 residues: CASSLGQGAAEAFF. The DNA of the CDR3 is TGTGCCAGCAGCTTAGGGCAGGGGGCTGCTGAAGCTTTCTTT.

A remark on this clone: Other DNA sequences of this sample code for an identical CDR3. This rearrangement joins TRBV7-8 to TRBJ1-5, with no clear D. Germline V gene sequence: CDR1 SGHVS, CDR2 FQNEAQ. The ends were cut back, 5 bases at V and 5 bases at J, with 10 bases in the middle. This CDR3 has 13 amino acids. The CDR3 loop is CASSPGRDQPQHF. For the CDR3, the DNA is TGTGCCAGCAGCCCGGGGAGGGATCAGCCCCAGCATTTT.

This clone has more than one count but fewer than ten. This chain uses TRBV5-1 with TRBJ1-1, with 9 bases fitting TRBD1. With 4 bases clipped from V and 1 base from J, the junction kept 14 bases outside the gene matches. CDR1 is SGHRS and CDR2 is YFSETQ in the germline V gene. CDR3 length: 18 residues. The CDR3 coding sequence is TGCGCCAGCAGCCGTGAAGGAACAGGGGGCTGGGGGAACACTGAAGCTTTCTTT. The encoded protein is CASSREGTGGWGNTEAFF. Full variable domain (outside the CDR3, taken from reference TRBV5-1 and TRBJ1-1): KAGVTQTPRYLIKTRGQQVTLSCSPISGHRSVSWYQQTPGQGLQFLFEYFSETQRNKGNFPGRFSGRQFSNSRSEMNVSTLELGDSALYLCASSREGTGGWGNTEAFFGQGTRLTVV.

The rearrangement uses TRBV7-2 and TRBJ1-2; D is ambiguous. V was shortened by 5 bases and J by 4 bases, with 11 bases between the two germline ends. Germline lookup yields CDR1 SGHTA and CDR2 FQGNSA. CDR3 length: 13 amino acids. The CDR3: CASSVRGFYGYTF. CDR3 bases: TGTGCCAGCAGCGTACGTGGTTTCTATGGCTACACCTTC.

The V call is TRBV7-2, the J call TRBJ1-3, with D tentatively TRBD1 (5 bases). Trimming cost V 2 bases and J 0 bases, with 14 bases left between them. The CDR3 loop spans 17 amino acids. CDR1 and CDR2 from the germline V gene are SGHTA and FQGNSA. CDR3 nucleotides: TGTGCCAGCAGCTTATTACGAACGACAGTCTCTGGAAACACCATATATTTT. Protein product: CASSLLRTTVSGNTIYF.

In DNA, the CDR3 is TGTGCCAGTAGTATGGCTAGCGGGAGGGCCGATACGCAGTATTTT. It codes for CASSMASGRADTQYF. This rearrangement joins TRBV19 to TRBJ2-3, with 12 bases fitting TRBD2. Trimming took 3 bases from V and 6 from J; bases not matched to a gene: 4. The CDR3 totals 15 residues. Germline loops: CDR1 LNHDA, CDR2 SQIVND (reference sequence).

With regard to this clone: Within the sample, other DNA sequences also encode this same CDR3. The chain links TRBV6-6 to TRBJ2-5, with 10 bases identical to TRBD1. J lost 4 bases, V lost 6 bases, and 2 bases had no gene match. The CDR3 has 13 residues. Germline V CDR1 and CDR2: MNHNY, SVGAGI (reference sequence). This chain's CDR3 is CASRTGGAETQYF. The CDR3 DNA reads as TGTGCCAGCAGGACAGGGGGCGCAGAGACCCAGTACTTC.

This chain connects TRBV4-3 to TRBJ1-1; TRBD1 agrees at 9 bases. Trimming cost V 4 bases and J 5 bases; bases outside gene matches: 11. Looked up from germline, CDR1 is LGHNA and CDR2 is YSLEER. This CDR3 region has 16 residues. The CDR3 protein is CASSPGGQGRGTEAFF. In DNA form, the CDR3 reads TGCGCCAGCAGCCCCGGGGGACAGGGTAGGGGGACTGAAGCTTTCTTT.

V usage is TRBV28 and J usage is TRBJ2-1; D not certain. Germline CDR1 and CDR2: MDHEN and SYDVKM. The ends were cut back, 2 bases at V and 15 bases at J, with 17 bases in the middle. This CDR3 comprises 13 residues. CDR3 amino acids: CASSLSTTRRLFF. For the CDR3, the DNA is TGTGCCAGCAGTTTAAGTACAACAAGGCGTCTGTTCTTC.

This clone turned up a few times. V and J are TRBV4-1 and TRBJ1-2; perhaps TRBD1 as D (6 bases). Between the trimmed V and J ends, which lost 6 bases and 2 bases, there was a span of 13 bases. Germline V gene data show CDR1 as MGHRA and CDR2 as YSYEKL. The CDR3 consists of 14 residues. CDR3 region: CASSLDRTNYGYTF. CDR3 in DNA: TGCGCCAGCAGTCTAGACAGGACGAACTATGGCTACACCTTC.